This T cell receptor beta chain comes out of a study of blood T cell repertoires in COVID-19. Measured with immunoSEQ multiplex PCR; TCRdb has only the in-frame clones, and not every one. This sample has 74,000 or so clones, with over 75% found just once. In germline, CDR1 is SGHTA, CDR2 FQGNSA. V lost 6 bases, J lost 0 bases, and 17 bases lay in between. The CDR3 sequence is 16 residues long. This clonotype originated in a human donor in a cohort sampled during active COVID-19. The chain is built from TRBV7-2 and TRBJ1-1; D might be TRBD1 (6 bases). Sequenced sample: peripheral blood. The CDR3: CASRKRGGVMNTEAFF. The CDR3, as DNA: TGTGCCAGCAGAAAAAGGGGGGGGGTCATGAACACTGAAGCTTTCTTT.